Sequencing of this TCR beta chain was carried out in a study of CD8 T cells in ankylosing spondylitis. Study-level results: Apparently characteristic of ankylosing spondylitis blood was a TCR beta motif (roughly eight highly homologous variants). Significant enrichment of disease-linked clones was reportedly seen in matched ankylosing spondylitis synovial fluid.

This clonotype was counted at least ten times. Its antigen remains unidentified. The germline V gene encodes CDR1 ENHRY and CDR2 SYGVKD. This CDR3 has 17 amino acids. Trimming took 3 bases from V and 10 from J, leaving 27 bases between them. TCRdb processed the 5' RACE reads anew with MiXCR; each CDR3 protein has one entry. The table records fewer than 550,000 distinct CDR3 sequences, approximately 5.3% of them present only once. The TCR comes from a male donor with ankylosing spondylitis. The sequencing sample was made of blood, either unsorted or a sorted T cell fraction (not recorded which). V is TRBV10-3 and J is TRBJ1-1; D perhaps matches TRBD1 (6 bases). The CDR3 protein is CAISDRASRDTFTRAFF. CDR3 sequence (DNA): TGTGCCATCAGTGACCGCGCTAGCCGGGACACTTTTACAAGAGCTTTCTTT.